Listed below are T cell receptor beta chains from one sample, sequenced in a study of CD8 T cells in ankylosing spondylitis. TCRdb redid the calling of the 5' RACE reads with MiXCR, one entry per CDR3 protein. The data show 800,000 to 900,000 distinct CDR3 sequences, over 9.5% seen once. Sequenced sample: blood, either unsorted or a sorted T cell fraction (not recorded which). These receptors originate from a male donor with ankylosing spondylitis. Both conserved end residues are part of each CDR3. The D gene is left open where the match is weak. The size field is filled for only some rows; it gives once, few, many or a size class.

d_call j_call clone_size v_call cdr3_nt cdr3_aa
TRBD1 TRBJ2-2 NA TRBV7-8 TGTGCCAGCAGCGCGATCTCAGGGGGCATAGACACCGGGGAGCTGTTTTTT CASSAISGGIDTGELFF
NA TRBJ1-2 many TRBV29-1 TGCAGCGCTCAAGGGGTAAACTATGGCTACACCTTC CSAQGVNYGYTF
NA TRBJ2-3 NA TRBV27 TGTGCCAGCAGTCTCCGCCCACCCCAACGCACAGATACGCAGTATTTT CASSLRPPQRTDTQYF
TRBD1 TRBJ1-6 few TRBV15 TGTGCCACCAGCCCCCGGACGGGACAGGGGGTTTCAACCCTCCACTTT CATSPRTGQGVSTLHF
NA TRBJ2-7 NA TRBV27 TGTGCCAGCGGACCATGGGGGCGCGAGCAGTACTTC CASGPWGREQYF
NA TRBJ2-7 few TRBV10-3 TGTGCCATCAGTGAGGGGAGGCACGAGCAGTACTTC CAISEGRHEQYF
TRBD2 TRBJ2-1 few TRBV6-2/TRBV6-3 TGTGCCAGCAGTACTAGCGGGAGATCCTACAATGAGCAGTTCTTC CASSTSGRSYNEQFF
NA TRBJ1-5 NA TRBV2 TGTGCCAGTAGGGCCTGGCTGGGCAATCAGCCCCAGCATTTT CASRAWLGNQPQHF
NA TRBJ1-4 NA TRBV12-3/TRBV12-4 TGTGCCAGCAGTTTTCGCGGGGCGGGTGAAAAACTGTTTTTT CASSFRGAGEKLFF
TRBD2 TRBJ2-1 NA TRBV9 TGTGCCAGCGGCGGACGGGGGGGCGGTGGACTCAATGAGCAGTTCTTC CASGGRGGGGLNEQFF
NA TRBJ2-2 NA TRBV6-2/TRBV6-3 TGTGCCAGCAGTCCCCAGTCAGTCCAAAAGGGCAACACCGGGGAGCTGTTTTTT CASSPQSVQKGNTGELFF
NA TRBJ1-1 few TRBV6-2/TRBV6-3 TGTGCCAGCACTACCCTAGGGGAGCTTGAAGCTTTCTTT CASTTLGELEAFF
NA TRBJ1-1 NA TRBV7-9 TGTGCCAGCAGCTTAAAAGAGGGCACTGAAGCTTTCTTT CASSLKEGTEAFF
NA TRBJ2-7 NA TRBV20-1 TGCAGTGCTAGTCGTATCCTACCCCCCTACGAGCAGTACTTC CSASRILPPYEQYF
NA TRBJ2-1 NA TRBV24-1 TGTGCCACCAGTGAGCCGAGGAGGAGCTCCTACAATGAGCAGTTCTTC CATSEPRRSSYNEQFF
TRBD1 TRBJ2-5 NA TRBV5-1 TGCGCCAGCAGCACGGGACAGGGCCCCCGGGAGACCCAGTACTTC CASSTGQGPRETQYF
NA TRBJ2-5 few TRBV5-5 TGTGCCAGCAGCGAACGGGGAGCGACGGAGACCCAGTACTTC CASSERGATETQYF
NA TRBJ2-3 many TRBV7-2 TGTGCCAGCAGCCGTCAAGGACTGACAGGTTCCACAGATACGCAGTATTTT CASSRQGLTGSTDTQYF
NA TRBJ2-3 many TRBV20-1 TGCAGTGCTAGAGTTGAGGGTACAGATACGCAGTATTTT CSARVEGTDTQYF
NA TRBJ2-5 NA TRBV9 TGTGCCAGCAGCCCCCGCGGGTTCCAAGAGACCCAGTACTTC CASSPRGFQETQYF
NA TRBJ2-1 NA TRBV3-1 TGTGCCAGCAGCCAAGATCTTCGCTTCAATGAGCAGTTCTTC CASSQDLRFNEQFF
TRBD1 TRBJ1-2 NA TRBV5-1 TGCGCCAGCAGCTTTTCACCGGGACAGGGCTACACCTTC CASSFSPGQGYTF
NA TRBJ2-1 few TRBV6-1 TGTGCCAGCAGCTTTTCATGGGGCTCCTACAATGAGCAGTTCTTC CASSFSWGSYNEQFF
NA TRBJ2-7 NA TRBV10-3 TGTTATAAAACCGGGCGGGTTTCGGGAGAGCAGTACTTC CYKTGRVSGEQYF
NA TRBJ2-1 many TRBV7-2 TGTGCCAGCAGCTTAGATAACCATGAGCAGTTCTTC CASSLDNHEQFF